This is a list of T cell receptor beta chains from one sample in a study of cytomegalovirus exposure and HLA in healthy donors. TCRdb keeps only in-frame clones here, not all; method: immunoSEQ multiplex PCR. The sample holds 150,000 or so clones, about 73% seen once. The sequenced sample consisted of PBMCs. These receptors all come from a woman aged 55-69 years in good health and CMV-seropositive. Each CDR3 is given with its conserved first and last residue. D genes are given only for firm matches. Clone size, where shown, is once, few, many, or a class for clones that have expanded.

clone_size d_call j_call cdr3_length v_call cdr3_nt cdr3_aa
NA TRBD2 TRBJ2-5 12 TRBV29-1 TGCAGCGTTGGACTAGCGGGAGGAACCCAGTACTTC CSVGLAGGTQYF
NA TRBD1 TRBJ1-2 14 TRBV9 TGTGCCAGCAGCGCCGGACAGGGAAGATATGGCTACACCTTC CASSAGQGRYGYTF
NA TRBD1 TRBJ2-5 17 TRBV10-1 TGCGCCAGCAGTGCTACCGGGACAGGGGTGGTGGAAGAGACCCAGTACTTC CASSATGTGVVEETQYF
NA TRBD1 TRBJ1-2 17 TRBV27 TGTGCCAGCAGTTTCATACCGGGACAGGGACCTTCCTATGGCTACACCTTC CASSFIPGQGPSYGYTF
NA NA TRBJ2-3 15 TRBV5-4 TGTGCCAGCAGCCTTAAACAGGCCGTGGTAAATACGCAGTATTTT CASSLKQAVVNTQYF
NA NA TRBJ2-7 13 TRBV5-4 TGTGCCAGCAGCTTTCGGGGAAACTACGAGCAGTACTTC CASSFRGNYEQYF
NA TRBD1 TRBJ2-5 13 TRBV5-4 TGTGCCAGCAGCACGGGACAGGGGGAGACCCAGTACTTC CASSTGQGETQYF
once TRBD2 TRBJ2-3 15 TRBV9 TGTGCCAGCAGGCCACCGGGACTAGCGCCAGATACGCAGTATTTT CASRPPGLAPDTQYF
once TRBD1 TRBJ1-1 13 TRBV6-5 TGTGCCAGCAGTTCGCAGGGGGCGAGTGAAGCTTTCTTT CASSSQGASEAFF
NA TRBD2 TRBJ2-1 15 TRBV5-4 TGTGCCAGCAGCTTGGAGCGGGAGGGAAGAAATGAGCAGTTCTTC CASSLEREGRNEQFF
few NA TRBJ2-3 10 TRBV20-1 TGCAGTGCCAGGATTGATACGCAGTATTTT CSARIDTQYF
few NA TRBJ1-3 16 TRBV2 TGTGCCAGCAGTCCTAGACGGGGGGCTGGTGGAAACACCATATATTTT CASSPRRGAGGNTIYF
NA TRBD1 TRBJ2-2 15 TRBV19 TGTGCCAGTAATTCAGGGGGAGTGGGCACCGGGGAGCTGTTTTTT CASNSGGVGTGELFF
NA NA TRBJ2-5 16 TRBV5-1 TGCGCCAGCAGCTTGGCCCAGAACAGGGGGGGAGAGACCCAGTACTTC CASSLAQNRGGETQYF
NA TRBD2 TRBJ2-7 15 TRBV5-1 TGCGCCAGCTCTCCCGGGACTAGCGGGAGTGAGGCGCAGTACTTC CASSPGTSGSEAQYF